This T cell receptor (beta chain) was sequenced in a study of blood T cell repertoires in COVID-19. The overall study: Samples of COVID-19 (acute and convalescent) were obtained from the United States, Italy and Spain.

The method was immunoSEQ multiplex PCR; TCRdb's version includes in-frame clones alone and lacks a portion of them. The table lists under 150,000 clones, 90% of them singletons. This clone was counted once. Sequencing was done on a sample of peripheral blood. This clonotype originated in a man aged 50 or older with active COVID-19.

CDR3 bases: TGCGCCAGCAGGAGGACAGACACCTACTATGGCTACACCTTC. Translated: CASRRTDTYYGYTF. The chain uses TRBV10-2 and TRBJ1-2; possible D gene TRBD1, 6 bases. This CDR3 has 14 residues. The germline V gene has CDR1 WSHSY and CDR2 SAAADI. V was shortened by 6 bases and J by 3 bases, with 14 bases between the two germline ends.